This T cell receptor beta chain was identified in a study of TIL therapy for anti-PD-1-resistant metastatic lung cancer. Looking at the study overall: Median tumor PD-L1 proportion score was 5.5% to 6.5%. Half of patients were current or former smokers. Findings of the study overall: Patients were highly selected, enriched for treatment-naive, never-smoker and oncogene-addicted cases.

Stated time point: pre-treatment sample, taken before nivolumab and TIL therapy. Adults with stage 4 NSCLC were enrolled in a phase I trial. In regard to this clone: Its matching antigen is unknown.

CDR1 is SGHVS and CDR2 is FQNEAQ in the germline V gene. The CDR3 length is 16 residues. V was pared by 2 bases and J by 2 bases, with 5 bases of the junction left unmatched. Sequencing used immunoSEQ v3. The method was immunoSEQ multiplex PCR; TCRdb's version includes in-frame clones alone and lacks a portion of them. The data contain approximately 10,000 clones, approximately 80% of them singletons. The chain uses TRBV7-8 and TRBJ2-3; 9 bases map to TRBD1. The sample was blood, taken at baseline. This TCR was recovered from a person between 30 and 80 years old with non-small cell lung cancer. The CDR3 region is CASSLRTGDVTDTQYF. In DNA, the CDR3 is TGTGCCAGCAGCTTAAGGACAGGGGATGTCACAGATACGCAGTATTTT.